This TCR beta chain was identified in a study of cytomegalovirus exposure and HLA in healthy donors. For the study at large: HLA-typed donors contributed some 83 million unique TCRs, which were held in an early data release.

The ends lost 3 bases at V and 8 bases at J; junction bases unmatched: 5. Germline V CDR1 and CDR2: MGHDK, SYGVNS. This CDR3 spans 13 amino acids. Broader study findings: Later analysis demonstrated an association between a missense DCLRE1C variant and TCR beta V- and J-gene trimming. Cytomegalovirus status, reportedly, was diagnosed with high specificity and sensitivity by the classifier.

Turning to this clone: Its target is unknown.

The PCR had 60 Vbeta and 13 Jbeta primers. Profiled with immunoSEQ multiplex PCR; TCRdb holds only in-frame clones, not every one. Among approximately 100,000 clones listed, around 9.1% were seen once. Healthy bone marrow donors made up the donor group. The clonotype originates from a man between 35 and 55 years old in good health and CMV-seropositive. This chain joins TRBV25-1 and TRBJ1-2; TRBD1 matches at 8 bases. The sample taken for sequencing was PBMCs. CDR3 loop: CASSDLGQGGYTF. The CDR3 DNA follows: TGTGCCAGCAGTGATCTAGGACAGGGCGGCTACACCTTC.